What follows are 2 T cell receptor beta chains derived from one specimen sequenced in a study of blood T cell repertoires in COVID-19. The data were produced by immunoSEQ multiplex PCR, yet TCRdb's version contains in-frame clones alone and is incomplete. Counted here are some 120,000 clones, 88% occurring once; the ten biggest clones make up roughly 7.6%. The specimen was peripheral blood. The receptors derive from a man aged 45-65 years with acute or convalescent COVID-19.

This chain joins TRBV4-1 and TRBJ1-5; D is possibly TRBD1 (5 bases). The CDR3 runs 14 residues. CDR1 and CDR2 from the germline V gene are MGHRA and YSYEKL. Trimming removed 2 bases at V and 3 bases at J, with 8 bases between. DNA for the CDR3: TGCGCCAGCAGCCAACAGGGATCCAATCAGCCCCAGCATTTT. It yields the protein CASSQQGSNQPQHF.

V gene TRBV5-6 combines with J gene TRBJ2-1, with TRBD2 matching 15 bases. The junction had 12 bases not matched to a gene; V was cut back by 4 bases and J by 7 bases. The CDR3 runs to 18 residues. CDR1 and CDR2 (germline): SGHDT, YYEEEE. The CDR3 region has the DNA TGTGCCAGCAGCCCGGGACTAGCGGGAGGAATTGAGGGGAATGAGCAGTTCTTC. Translating gives CASSPGLAGGIEGNEQFF.